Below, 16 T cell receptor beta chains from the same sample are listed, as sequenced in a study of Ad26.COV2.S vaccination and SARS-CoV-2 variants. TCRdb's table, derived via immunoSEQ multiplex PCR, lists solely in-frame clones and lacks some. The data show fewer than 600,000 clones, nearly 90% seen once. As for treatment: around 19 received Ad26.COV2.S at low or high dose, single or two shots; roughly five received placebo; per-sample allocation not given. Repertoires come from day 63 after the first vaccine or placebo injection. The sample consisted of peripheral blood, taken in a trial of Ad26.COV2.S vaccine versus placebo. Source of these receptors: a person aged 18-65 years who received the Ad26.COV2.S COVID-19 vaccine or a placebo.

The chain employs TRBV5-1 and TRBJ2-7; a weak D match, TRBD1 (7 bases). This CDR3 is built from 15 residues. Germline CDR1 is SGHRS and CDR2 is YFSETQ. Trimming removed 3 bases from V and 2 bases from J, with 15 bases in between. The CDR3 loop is CASSSGLQGPYEQYF. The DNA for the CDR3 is TGCGCCAGCAGCTCAGGACTACAGGGGCCCTACGAGCAGTACTTC.

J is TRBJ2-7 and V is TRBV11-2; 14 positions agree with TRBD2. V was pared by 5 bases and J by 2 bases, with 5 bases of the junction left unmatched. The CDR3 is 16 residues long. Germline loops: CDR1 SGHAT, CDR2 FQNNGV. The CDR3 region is CASSQGLAGVTYEQYF. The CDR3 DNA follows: TGTGCCAGCAGCCAGGGACTAGCGGGGGTCACCTACGAGCAGTACTTC.

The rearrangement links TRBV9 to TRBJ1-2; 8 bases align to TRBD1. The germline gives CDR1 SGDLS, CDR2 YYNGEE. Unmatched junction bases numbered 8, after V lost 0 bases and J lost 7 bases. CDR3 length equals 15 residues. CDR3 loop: CASSVVAGGAGGYTF. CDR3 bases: TGTGCCAGCAGCGTAGTAGCAGGGGGCGCAGGTGGCTACACCTTC.

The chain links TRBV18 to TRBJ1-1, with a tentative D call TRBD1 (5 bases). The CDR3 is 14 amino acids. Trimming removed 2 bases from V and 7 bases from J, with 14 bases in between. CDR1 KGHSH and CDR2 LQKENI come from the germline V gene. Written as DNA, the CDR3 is TGTGCCAGCTCACCAGAGTTTCGGGGGAGTGAAGCTTTCTTT. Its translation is CASSPEFRGSEAFF. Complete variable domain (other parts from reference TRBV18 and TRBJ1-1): NAGVMQNPRHLVRRRGQEARLRCSPMKGHSHVYWYRQLPEEGLKFMVYLQKENIIDESGMPKERFSAEFPKEGPSILRIQQVVRGDSAAYFCASSPEFRGSEAFFGQGTRLTVV.

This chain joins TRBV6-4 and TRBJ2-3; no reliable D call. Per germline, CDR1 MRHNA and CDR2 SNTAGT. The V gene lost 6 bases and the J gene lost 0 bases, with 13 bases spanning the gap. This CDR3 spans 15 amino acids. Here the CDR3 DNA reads TGTGCCAGCAGGCAAACGGGTACTAGCACAGATACGCAGTATTTT. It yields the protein CASRQTGTSTDTQYF.

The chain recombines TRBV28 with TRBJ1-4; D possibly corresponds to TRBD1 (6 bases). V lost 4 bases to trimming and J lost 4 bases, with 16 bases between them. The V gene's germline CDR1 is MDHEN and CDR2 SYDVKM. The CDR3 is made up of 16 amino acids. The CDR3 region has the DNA TGTGCCAGCAGTTCGATCAGACAGGCCATTAATGAAAAACTGTTTTTT. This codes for CASSSIRQAINEKLFF.

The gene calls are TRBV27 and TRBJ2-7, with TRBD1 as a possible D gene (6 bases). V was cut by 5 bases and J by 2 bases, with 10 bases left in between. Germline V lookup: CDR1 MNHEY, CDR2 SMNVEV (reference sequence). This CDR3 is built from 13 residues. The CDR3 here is CASSTGQTYEQYF. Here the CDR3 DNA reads TGTGCCAGCAGTACCGGACAGACCTACGAGCAGTACTTC.

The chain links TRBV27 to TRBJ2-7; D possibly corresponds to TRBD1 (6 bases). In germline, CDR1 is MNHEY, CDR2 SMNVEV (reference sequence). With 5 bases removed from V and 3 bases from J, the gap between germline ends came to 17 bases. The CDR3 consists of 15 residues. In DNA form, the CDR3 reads TGTGCCAGCAGTCAAACCGGGACAAGCTTCTACGAGCAGTACTTC. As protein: CASSQTGTSFYEQYF.

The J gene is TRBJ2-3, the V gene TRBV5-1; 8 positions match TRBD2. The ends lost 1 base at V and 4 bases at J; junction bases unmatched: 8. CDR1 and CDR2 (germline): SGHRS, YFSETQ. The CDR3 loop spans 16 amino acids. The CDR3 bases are TGCGCCAGCAGCTTGACCCCATCCGGGGGGGCAGATACGCAGTATTTT. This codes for CASSLTPSGGADTQYF.

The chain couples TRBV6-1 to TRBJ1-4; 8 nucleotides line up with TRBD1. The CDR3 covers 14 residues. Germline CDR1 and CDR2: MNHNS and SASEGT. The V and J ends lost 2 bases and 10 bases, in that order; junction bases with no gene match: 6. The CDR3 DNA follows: TGTGCCAGCAGTGAACCTGGCGGACAGGGAAAACTGTTTTTT. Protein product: CASSEPGGQGKLFF.

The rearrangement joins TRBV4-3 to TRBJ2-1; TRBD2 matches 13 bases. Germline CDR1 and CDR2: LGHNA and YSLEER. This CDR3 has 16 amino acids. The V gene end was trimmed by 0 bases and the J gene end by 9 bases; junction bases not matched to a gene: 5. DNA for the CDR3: TGCGCCAGCAGCCAAGATCCGGGACTAGCGGGGACTGAGCAGTTCTTC. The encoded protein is CASSQDPGLAGTEQFF.

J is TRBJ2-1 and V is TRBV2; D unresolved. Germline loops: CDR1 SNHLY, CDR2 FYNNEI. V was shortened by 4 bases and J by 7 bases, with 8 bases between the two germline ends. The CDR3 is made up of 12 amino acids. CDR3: CASSVAGNEQFF. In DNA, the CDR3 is TGTGCCAGCAGTGTGGCTGGGAATGAGCAGTTCTTC.

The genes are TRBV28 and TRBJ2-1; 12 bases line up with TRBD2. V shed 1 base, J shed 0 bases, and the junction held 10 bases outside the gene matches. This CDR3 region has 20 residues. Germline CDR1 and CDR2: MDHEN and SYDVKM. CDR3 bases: TGTGCCAGCAGTTTATTGGTTTCTAGCGGGAGGGCGAGCTCCTACAATGAGCAGTTCTTC. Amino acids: CASSLLVSSGRASSYNEQFF.

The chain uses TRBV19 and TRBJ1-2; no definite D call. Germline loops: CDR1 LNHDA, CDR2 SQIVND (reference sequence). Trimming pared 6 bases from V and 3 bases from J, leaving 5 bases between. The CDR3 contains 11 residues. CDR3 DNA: TGTGCCAGTAGGCTCGACTATGGCTACACCTTC. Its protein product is CASRLDYGYTF.

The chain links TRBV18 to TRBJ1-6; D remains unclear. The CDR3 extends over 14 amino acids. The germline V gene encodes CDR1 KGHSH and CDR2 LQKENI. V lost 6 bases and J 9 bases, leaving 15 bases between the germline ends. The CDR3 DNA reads TGTGCCAGCTCCCCTACCGAGGAAGGTTCACCCCTCCACTTT. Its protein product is CASSPTEEGSPLHF.

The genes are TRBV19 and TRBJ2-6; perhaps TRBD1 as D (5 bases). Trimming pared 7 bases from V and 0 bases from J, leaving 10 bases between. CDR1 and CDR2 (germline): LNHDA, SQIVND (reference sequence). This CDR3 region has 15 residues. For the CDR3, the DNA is TGTGCCAGTAAGGTCAGGGACTCTGGGGCCAACGTCCTGACTTTC. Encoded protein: CASKVRDSGANVLTF.